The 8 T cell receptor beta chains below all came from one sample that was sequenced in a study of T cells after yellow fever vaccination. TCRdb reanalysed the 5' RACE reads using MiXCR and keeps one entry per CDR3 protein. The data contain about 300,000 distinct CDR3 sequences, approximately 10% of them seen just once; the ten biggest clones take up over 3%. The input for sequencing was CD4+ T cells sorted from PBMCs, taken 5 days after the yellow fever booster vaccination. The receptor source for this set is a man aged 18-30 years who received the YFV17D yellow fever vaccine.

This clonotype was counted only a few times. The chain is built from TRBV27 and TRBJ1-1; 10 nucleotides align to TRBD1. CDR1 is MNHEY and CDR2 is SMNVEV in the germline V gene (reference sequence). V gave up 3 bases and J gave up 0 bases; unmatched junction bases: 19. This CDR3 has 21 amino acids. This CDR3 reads CASSFSTPFGQGDLMNTEAFF. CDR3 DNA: TGTGCCAGCAGTTTCTCGACCCCGTTTGGACAGGGGGATCTCATGAACACTGAAGCTTTCTTT.

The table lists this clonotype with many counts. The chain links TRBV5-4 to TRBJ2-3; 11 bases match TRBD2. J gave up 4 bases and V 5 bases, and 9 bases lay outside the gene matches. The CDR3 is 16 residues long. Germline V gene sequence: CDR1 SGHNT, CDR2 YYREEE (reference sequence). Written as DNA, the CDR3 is TGTGCCAGCAGTAGTTCCGGGACTAGCGGCTCAGATACGCAGTATTTT. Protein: CASSSSGTSGSDTQYF.

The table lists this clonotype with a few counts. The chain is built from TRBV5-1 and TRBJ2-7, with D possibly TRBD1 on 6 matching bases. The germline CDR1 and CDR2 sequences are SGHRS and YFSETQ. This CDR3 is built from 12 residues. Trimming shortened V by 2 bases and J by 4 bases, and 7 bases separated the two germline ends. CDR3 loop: CASSFDRYEQYF. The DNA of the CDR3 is TGCGCCAGCAGCTTCGACAGGTACGAGCAGTACTTC. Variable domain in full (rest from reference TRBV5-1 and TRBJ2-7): KAGVTQTPRYLIKTRGQQVTLSCSPISGHRSVSWYQQTPGQGLQFLFEYFSETQRNKGNFPGRFSGRQFSNSRSEMNVSTLELGDSALYLCASSFDRYEQYFGPGTRLTVT.

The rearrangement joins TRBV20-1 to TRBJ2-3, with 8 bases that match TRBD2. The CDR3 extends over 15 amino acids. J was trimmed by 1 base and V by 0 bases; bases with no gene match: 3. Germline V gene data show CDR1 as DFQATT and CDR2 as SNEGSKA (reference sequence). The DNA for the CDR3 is TGCAGTGCTAGAGAGGGGCGGGGGGGCACAGATACGCAGTATTTT. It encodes CSAREGRGGTDTQYF.

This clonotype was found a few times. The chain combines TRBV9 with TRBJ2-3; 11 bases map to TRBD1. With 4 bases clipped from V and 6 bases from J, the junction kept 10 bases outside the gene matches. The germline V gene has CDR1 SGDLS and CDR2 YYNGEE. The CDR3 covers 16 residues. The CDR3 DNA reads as TGTGCCAGCAGCATGAACGGACAGGGGGCCCTTGATACGCAGTATTTT. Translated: CASSMNGQGALDTQYF.

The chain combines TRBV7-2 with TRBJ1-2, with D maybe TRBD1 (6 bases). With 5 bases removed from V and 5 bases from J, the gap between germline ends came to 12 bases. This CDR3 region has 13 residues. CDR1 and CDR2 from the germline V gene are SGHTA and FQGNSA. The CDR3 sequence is CASSPGTWYGYTF. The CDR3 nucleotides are TGTGCCAGCAGCCCAGGGACATGGTATGGCTACACCTTC.

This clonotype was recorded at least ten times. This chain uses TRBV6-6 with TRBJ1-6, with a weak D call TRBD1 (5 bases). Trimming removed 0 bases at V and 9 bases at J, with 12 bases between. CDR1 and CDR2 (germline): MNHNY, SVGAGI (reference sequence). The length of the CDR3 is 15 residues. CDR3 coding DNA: TGTGCCAGCAGTTACTCGCGGGGGATCAGTTCACCCCTCCACTTT. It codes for CASSYSRGISSPLHF.

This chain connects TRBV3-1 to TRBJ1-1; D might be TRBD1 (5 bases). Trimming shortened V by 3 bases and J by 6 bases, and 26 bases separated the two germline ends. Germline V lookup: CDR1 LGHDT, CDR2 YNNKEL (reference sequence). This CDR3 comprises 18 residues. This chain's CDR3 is CASSHLRAWGHGGSEAFF. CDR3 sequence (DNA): TGTGCCAGCAGCCACTTAAGAGCGTGGGGTCACGGGGGGTCTGAAGCTTTCTTT.